What follows are 28 T cell receptor beta chains derived from one specimen sequenced in a study of T cells in localized non-small cell lung cancer. TCRdb's copy holds only in-frame clones and misses some; the assay was immunoSEQ multiplex PCR. The sample consists of tens of thousands of clones, approximately 90% of them appearing once. The sequencing here drew on peripheral blood, taken before any cancer treatment. The source of these receptors is a woman aged 35 to 70 with stage I lung adenocarcinoma.

The chain joins TRBV7-9 to TRBJ1-1; no reliable D call. The CDR3 has 13 amino acids. The germline gives CDR1 SEHNR, CDR2 FQNEAQ (reference sequence). V was clipped by 3 bases and J by 1 base, with 6 bases between them. Written as DNA, the CDR3 is TGTGCCAGCAGCTTTGGAGGGAACACTGAAGCTTTCTTT. Amino acid sequence: CASSFGGNTEAFF. Using reference TRBV7-9 and TRBJ1-1 for the parts outside the CDR3, the full variable domain is DTGVSQNPRHKITKRGQNVTFRCDPISEHNRLYWYRQTLGQGPEFLTYFQNEAQLEKSRLLSDRFSAERPKGSFSTLEIQRTEQGDSAMYLCASSFGGNTEAFFGQGTRLTVV.

The gene calls are TRBV30 and TRBJ2-7, with D possibly matching TRBD2 (6 bases). CDR3 size: 14 residues. Looked up from germline, CDR1 is GTSNPN and CDR2 is SVGIG (reference sequence). V was pared by 6 bases and J by 0 bases, with 15 bases between. CDR3 sequence reads: CACTGDLYSYEQYF. In nucleotides, the CDR3 is TGTGCCTGCACTGGGGACTTGTACTCCTACGAGCAGTACTTC.

In its sample, this clone was seen once. The CDR3 loop reads CAGNTGANVLTF. CDR3 coding DNA: TGTGCCGGGAATACCGGGGCCAACGTCCTGACTTTC. This chain connects TRBV7-2 to TRBJ2-6; D is ambiguous. V was clipped by 11 bases and J by 4 bases, with 9 bases between them. CDR1 and CDR2 (germline): SGHTA, FQGNSA. The CDR3 totals 12 residues.

CDR3 in DNA: TGTGCCAGCATTCAAGGACGCTCTGTAACGCAGTATTTT. Its translation: CASIQGRSVTQYF. The chain recombines TRBV6-5 with TRBJ2-3, with D unclear. V was pared by 7 bases and J by 9 bases, with 17 bases between. Germline loops: CDR1 MNHEY, CDR2 SVGAGI. CDR3 length: 13 amino acids.

The V gene is TRBV30, the J gene TRBJ2-7; D is possibly TRBD2 (5 bases). Trimming took off 2 bases at V and 4 bases at J, with 6 bases between the two ends. The germline V gene has CDR1 GTSNPN and CDR2 SVGIG (reference sequence). This CDR3 is built from 11 residues. The CDR3, as DNA: TGTGCCTGGAGTCGGGGTTACGAGCAGTACTTC. It is translated as CAWSRGYEQYF.

This clone was seen just once. The V gene is TRBV6-5, the J gene TRBJ2-3, with D possibly TRBD1 on 6 matching bases. Trimming pared 5 bases from V and 3 bases from J, leaving 15 bases between. Germline CDR1 MNHEY, CDR2 SVGAGI. CDR3 length: 15 residues. Here the CDR3 DNA reads TGTGCCAGCAGTCCCCAGGGGCATAAGACAGATACGCAGTATTTT. It specifies CASSPQGHKTDTQYF.

This clone was seen just once. CDR3 nucleotides: TGTGCCAGCAGCTGGACTAGCGGGAGGGGTGAGCAGTTCTTC. Translated: CASSWTSGRGEQFF. The J gene is TRBJ2-1, the V gene TRBV11-1, with 15 positions matching TRBD2. This CDR3 region has 14 residues. CDR1 SGHAT and CDR2 FQDESV come from the germline V gene (reference sequence). Unmatched junction bases numbered 1, after V lost 4 bases and J lost 9 bases.

This chain uses TRBV7-6 with TRBJ2-2; 8 bases align to TRBD1. The CDR3 totals 17 residues. Looked up from germline, CDR1 is SGHVS and CDR2 is FNYEAQ. The ends lost 3 bases at V and 4 bases at J; junction bases unmatched: 10. DNA of the CDR3: TGTGCCAGCAGCTTCCAACCAGACAGGGGATCCACCGGGGAGCTGTTTTTT. Protein product: CASSFQPDRGSTGELFF.

V usage is TRBV27 and J usage is TRBJ2-5, with TRBD2 matching 9 bases. Germline V lookup: CDR1 MNHEY, CDR2 SMNVEV (reference sequence). Unmatched junction bases numbered 4, after V lost 6 bases and J lost 2 bases. The CDR3 runs to 14 residues. The CDR3 spells CASRLAGLQETQYF. CDR3 nucleotides: TGTGCCAGCAGACTAGCGGGCCTTCAAGAGACCCAGTACTTC.

J is TRBJ1-3 and V is TRBV2, with D possibly being TRBD1 (6 bases). The CDR3 is 15 amino acids. The V gene lost 8 bases and the J gene lost 0 bases, with 14 bases spanning the gap. The germline CDR1 and CDR2 sequences are SNHLY and FYNNEI. The CDR3 reads CASSVGARSGNTIYF. CDR3 bases: TGTGCCAGCTCGGTGGGGGCCCGCTCTGGAAACACCATATATTTT.

This chain joins TRBV29-1 and TRBJ2-1; 15 bases are shared with TRBD2. CDR1 SQVTM and CDR2 ANQGSEA come from the germline V gene. The CDR3 runs to 16 residues. V was pared by 7 bases and J by 4 bases, with 8 bases of the junction left unmatched. For the CDR3, the DNA is TGCAGCGGTGGACTAGCGGGGGGGCCGCAGTACAATGAGCAGTTCTTC. This translates into CSGGLAGGPQYNEQFF.

The chain combines TRBV27 with TRBJ2-3, with TRBD2 matching 9 bases. The CDR3 totals 14 residues. CDR1 is MNHEY and CDR2 is SMNVEV in the germline V gene (reference sequence). J was trimmed by 3 bases and V by 5 bases; bases with no gene match: 3. The CDR3 DNA reads as TGTGCCAGCAGTGGGCGGGAGGGGACAGATACGCAGTATTTT. Protein product: CASSGREGTDTQYF.

The chain couples TRBV9 to TRBJ2-7, with 12 bases matching TRBD2. The CDR3 is 14 amino acids. After removal of 2 bases from V and 6 bases from J, the junction contained 3 bases not matched to a gene. Germline lookup yields CDR1 SGDLS and CDR2 YYNGEE. The CDR3 DNA reads TGTGCCAGCAGCGTGACTAGCGGGGGCCCCGAGCAGTACTTC. Translated: CASSVTSGGPEQYF.

The rearrangement uses TRBV2 and TRBJ2-7; TRBD2 matches at 7 bases. CDR1 and CDR2 from the germline V gene are SNHLY and FYNNEI. The CDR3 totals 14 residues. V gave up 4 bases and J gave up 2 bases; unmatched junction bases: 5. CDR3 bases: TGTGCCAGCAGTGTTGGGCGGGGGACCTACGAGCAGTACTTC. Translating it yields CASSVGRGTYEQYF.

This chain uses TRBV5-1 with TRBJ1-2; D gene ambiguous. This CDR3 contains 12 residues. The germline gives CDR1 SGHRS, CDR2 YFSETQ. V was cut by 0 bases and J by 3 bases, with 3 bases left in between. The CDR3 coding sequence is TGCGCCAGCAGCTTGGCCGACTATGGCTACACCTTC. The encoded protein is CASSLADYGYTF. The entire variable domain, with the rest obtained from reference TRBV5-1 and TRBJ1-2, is as follows: KAGVTQTPRYLIKTRGQQVTLSCSPISGHRSVSWYQQTPGQGLQFLFEYFSETQRNKGNFPGRFSGRQFSNSRSEMNVSTLELGDSALYLCASSLADYGYTFGSGTRLTVV.

This chain uses TRBV6-5 with TRBJ2-6; D unclear. CDR1 MNHEY and CDR2 SVGAGI come from the germline V gene. V dropped 4 bases and J dropped 1 base, with 8 bases sitting between them. CDR3 length: 15 amino acids. Here the CDR3 DNA reads TGTGCCAGCAGTTCTTGGGTTTCTGGGGCCAACGTCCTGACTTTC. Encoded protein: CASSSWVSGANVLTF.

V and J are TRBV7-3 and TRBJ2-2; 11 bases match TRBD1. J gave up 4 bases and V 4 bases, and 5 bases lay outside the gene matches. The CDR3 loop spans 16 amino acids. Germline CDR1 and CDR2: SGHTA and FQGTGA. In DNA, the CDR3 is TGTGCCAGCAGCTCGGGAGGACAGGGGGCCACCGGGGAGCTGTTTTTT. Residues: CASSSGGQGATGELFF.

The gene calls are TRBV5-1 and TRBJ1-1; a possible D gene is TRBD1 (6 bases). The germline CDR1 and CDR2 sequences are SGHRS and YFSETQ. Trimming took off 0 bases at V and 0 bases at J, with 15 bases between the two ends. The CDR3 spans 17 residues. The CDR3 region is CASSLDPTGSLNTEAFF. The CDR3 coding sequence is TGCGCCAGCAGCTTGGATCCGACAGGTTCCCTGAACACTGAAGCTTTCTTT. The full variable domain, in which reference TRBV5-1 and TRBJ1-1 provide the parts outside the CDR3, is KAGVTQTPRYLIKTRGQQVTLSCSPISGHRSVSWYQQTPGQGLQFLFEYFSETQRNKGNFPGRFSGRQFSNSRSEMNVSTLELGDSALYLCASSLDPTGSLNTEAFFGQGTRLTVV.

The J gene is TRBJ2-7, the V gene TRBV23-1; no clear D. TRBV23-1 is reported as an ORF; its role is uncertain. Trimming removed 2 bases at V and 3 bases at J, with 11 bases between. The CDR3 runs 14 residues. In DNA form, the CDR3 reads TGCGCCAGCAGTCAAACCGTGGACGGCTACGAGCAGTACTTC. Translating it yields CASSQTVDGYEQYF.

The CDR3 DNA sequence: TGTGCCAGCGGCTCCGGGACTAGCATAGGGACAGATACGCAGTATTTT. This translates into CASGSGTSIGTDTQYF. This chain joins TRBV28 and TRBJ2-3, with TRBD2 matching over 9 bases. V gave up 8 bases and J gave up 3 bases; unmatched junction bases: 12. The CDR3 covers 16 residues. Germline lookup yields CDR1 MDHEN and CDR2 SYDVKM.

This chain uses TRBV9 with TRBJ2-3; 7 bases map to TRBD1. V was pared by 0 bases and J by 0 bases, with 1 base of the junction left unmatched. Per the germline V gene, CDR1 is SGDLS and CDR2 is YYNGEE. This CDR3 spans 15 amino acids. CDR3 coding DNA: TGTGCCAGCAGCGTAGGACAGGGAAGCACAGATACGCAGTATTTT. It translates to CASSVGQGSTDTQYF. The full variable domain, completed using reference TRBV9 and TRBJ2-3, is DSGVTQTPKHLITATGQRVTLRCSPRSGDLSVYWYQQSLDQGLQFLIQYYNGEERAKGNILERFSAQQFPDLHSELNLSSLELGDSALYFCASSVGQGSTDTQYFGPGTRLTVL.

The V and J genes are TRBV6-1 and TRBJ2-3; D is unresolved. The CDR3 is made up of 13 amino acids. Looked up from germline, CDR1 is MNHNS and CDR2 is SASEGT. The V end lost 6 bases, the J end lost 1 base, and 8 bases lay between the germline ends. In DNA, the CDR3 is TGTGCCAGCAGCGTCCAGGGCACAGATACGCAGTATTTT. It codes for CASSVQGTDTQYF.

This clone was seen more than once but under ten times. Different DNA sequences within this sample yield the same CDR3. The CDR3 nucleotides read TGTGCCAGCAGAATAGGACAGGGCTATCAGCCCCAGCATTTT. Its protein is CASRIGQGYQPQHF. The chain is built from TRBV28 and TRBJ1-5, with 8 bases that match TRBD1. CDR1 and CDR2 (germline): MDHEN, SYDVKM. The CDR3 runs 14 residues. Trimming took 6 bases from V and 5 from J; bases not matched to a gene: 6.

V gene TRBV9 combines with J gene TRBJ1-2; TRBD1 agrees at 10 bases. The CDR3 runs to 14 residues. V trimming: 4 bases; J trimming: 4 bases; junction bases outside the gene matches: 4. Germline CDR1 reads SGDLS; CDR2 reads YYNGEE. CDR3 protein: CASSTRTGGYGYTF. The CDR3 DNA sequence: TGTGCCAGCAGCACCCGGACAGGGGGCTATGGCTACACCTTC.

In nucleotides, the CDR3 is TGTGCCAGCAGCGACCCCTATCTTGGAAACACCATATATTTT. Translating gives CASSDPYLGNTIYF. This chain connects TRBV9 to TRBJ1-3; D ambiguous. V shed 3 bases and J shed 3 bases, with 10 bases lying between them. This CDR3 spans 14 amino acids. Looked up from germline, CDR1 is SGDLS and CDR2 is YYNGEE.

This chain connects TRBV4-2 to TRBJ2-7; 11 bases are shared with TRBD2. CDR3 length: 16 amino acids. Germline CDR1 and CDR2: LGHNA and YNFKEQ. The V and J ends lost 0 bases and 6 bases, in that order; junction bases with no gene match: 7. In nucleotides, the CDR3 is TGTGCCAGCAGCCAAGATCCCCGGCTAGCGGGAGGCGAGCAGTACTTC. It yields the protein CASSQDPRLAGGEQYF.

The J gene is TRBJ1-2, the V gene TRBV7-9; weak D call: TRBD1 (5 bases). Deletions cut 5 bases from V and 2 bases from J, with 15 bases between. The length of the CDR3 is 15 residues. CDR1 and CDR2 from the germline V gene are SEHNR and FQNEAQ (reference sequence). In nucleotides, the CDR3 is TGTGCCAGCAGCGTCGGGACCTTAGGGAACTATGGCTACACCTTC. Translated, it gives CASSVGTLGNYGYTF.

The chain is built from TRBV11-3 and TRBJ2-1, with a tentative D call TRBD1 (6 bases). CDR1 SGHNT and CDR2 YENEEA come from the germline V gene. V dropped 7 bases and J dropped 8 bases, with 12 bases sitting between them. The CDR3 has 12 residues. The CDR3 nucleotides are TGTGCCAGCACCCAGGGGACCCATGAGCAGTTCTTC. It is translated as CASTQGTHEQFF.